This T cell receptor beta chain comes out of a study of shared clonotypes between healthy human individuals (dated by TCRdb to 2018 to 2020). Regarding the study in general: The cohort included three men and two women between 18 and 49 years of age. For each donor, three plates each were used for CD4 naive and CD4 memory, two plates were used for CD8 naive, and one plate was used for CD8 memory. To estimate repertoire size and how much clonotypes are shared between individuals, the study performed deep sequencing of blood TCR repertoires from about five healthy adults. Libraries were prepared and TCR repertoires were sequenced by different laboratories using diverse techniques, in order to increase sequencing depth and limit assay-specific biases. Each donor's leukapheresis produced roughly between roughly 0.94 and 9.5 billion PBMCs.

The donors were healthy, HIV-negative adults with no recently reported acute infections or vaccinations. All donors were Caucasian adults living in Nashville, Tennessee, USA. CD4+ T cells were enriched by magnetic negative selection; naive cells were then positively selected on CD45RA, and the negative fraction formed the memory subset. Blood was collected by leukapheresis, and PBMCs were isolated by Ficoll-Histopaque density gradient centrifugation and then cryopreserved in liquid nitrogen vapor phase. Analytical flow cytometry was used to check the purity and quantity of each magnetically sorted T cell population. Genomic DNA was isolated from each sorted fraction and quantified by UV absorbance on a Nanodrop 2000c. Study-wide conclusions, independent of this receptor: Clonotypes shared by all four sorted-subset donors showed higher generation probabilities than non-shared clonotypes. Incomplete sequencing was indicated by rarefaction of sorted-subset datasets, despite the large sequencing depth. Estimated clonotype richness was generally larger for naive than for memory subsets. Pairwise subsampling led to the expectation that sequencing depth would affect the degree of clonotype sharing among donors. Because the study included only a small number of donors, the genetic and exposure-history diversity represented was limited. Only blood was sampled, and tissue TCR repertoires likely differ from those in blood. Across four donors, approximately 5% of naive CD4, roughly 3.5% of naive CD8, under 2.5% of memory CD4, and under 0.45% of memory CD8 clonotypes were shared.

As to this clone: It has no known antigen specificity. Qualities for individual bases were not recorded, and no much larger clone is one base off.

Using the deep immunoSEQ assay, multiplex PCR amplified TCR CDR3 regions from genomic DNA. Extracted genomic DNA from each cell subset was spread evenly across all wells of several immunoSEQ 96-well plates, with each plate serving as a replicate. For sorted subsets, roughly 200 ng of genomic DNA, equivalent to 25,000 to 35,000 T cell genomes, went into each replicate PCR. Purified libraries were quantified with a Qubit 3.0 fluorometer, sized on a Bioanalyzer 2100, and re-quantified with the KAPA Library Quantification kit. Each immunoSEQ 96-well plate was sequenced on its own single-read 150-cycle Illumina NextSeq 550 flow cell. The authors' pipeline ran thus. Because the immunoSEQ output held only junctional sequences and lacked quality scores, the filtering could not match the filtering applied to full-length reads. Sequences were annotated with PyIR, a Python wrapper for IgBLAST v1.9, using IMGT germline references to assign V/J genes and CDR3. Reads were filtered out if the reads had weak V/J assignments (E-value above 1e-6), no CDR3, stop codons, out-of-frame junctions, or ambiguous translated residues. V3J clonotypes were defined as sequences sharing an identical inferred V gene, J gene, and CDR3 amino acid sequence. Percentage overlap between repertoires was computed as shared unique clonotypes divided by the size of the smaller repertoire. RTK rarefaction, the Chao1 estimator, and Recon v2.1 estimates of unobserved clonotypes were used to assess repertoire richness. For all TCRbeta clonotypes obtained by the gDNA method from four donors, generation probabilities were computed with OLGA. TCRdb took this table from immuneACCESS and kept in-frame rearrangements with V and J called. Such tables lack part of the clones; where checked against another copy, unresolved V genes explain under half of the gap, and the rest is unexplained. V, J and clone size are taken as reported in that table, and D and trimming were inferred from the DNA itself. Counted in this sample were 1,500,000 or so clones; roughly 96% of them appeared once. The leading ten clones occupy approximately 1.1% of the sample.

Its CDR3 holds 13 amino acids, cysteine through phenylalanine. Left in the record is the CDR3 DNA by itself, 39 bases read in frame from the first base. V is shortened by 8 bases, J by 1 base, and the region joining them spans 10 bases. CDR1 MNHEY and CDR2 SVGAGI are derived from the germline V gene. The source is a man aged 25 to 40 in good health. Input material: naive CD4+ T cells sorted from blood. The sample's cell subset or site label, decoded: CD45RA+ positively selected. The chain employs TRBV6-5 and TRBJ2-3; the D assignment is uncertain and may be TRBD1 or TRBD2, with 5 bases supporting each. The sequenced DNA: TGTGCCAGCCACCGGGGACGCACAGATACGCAGTATTTT. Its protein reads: CASHRGRTDTQYF.